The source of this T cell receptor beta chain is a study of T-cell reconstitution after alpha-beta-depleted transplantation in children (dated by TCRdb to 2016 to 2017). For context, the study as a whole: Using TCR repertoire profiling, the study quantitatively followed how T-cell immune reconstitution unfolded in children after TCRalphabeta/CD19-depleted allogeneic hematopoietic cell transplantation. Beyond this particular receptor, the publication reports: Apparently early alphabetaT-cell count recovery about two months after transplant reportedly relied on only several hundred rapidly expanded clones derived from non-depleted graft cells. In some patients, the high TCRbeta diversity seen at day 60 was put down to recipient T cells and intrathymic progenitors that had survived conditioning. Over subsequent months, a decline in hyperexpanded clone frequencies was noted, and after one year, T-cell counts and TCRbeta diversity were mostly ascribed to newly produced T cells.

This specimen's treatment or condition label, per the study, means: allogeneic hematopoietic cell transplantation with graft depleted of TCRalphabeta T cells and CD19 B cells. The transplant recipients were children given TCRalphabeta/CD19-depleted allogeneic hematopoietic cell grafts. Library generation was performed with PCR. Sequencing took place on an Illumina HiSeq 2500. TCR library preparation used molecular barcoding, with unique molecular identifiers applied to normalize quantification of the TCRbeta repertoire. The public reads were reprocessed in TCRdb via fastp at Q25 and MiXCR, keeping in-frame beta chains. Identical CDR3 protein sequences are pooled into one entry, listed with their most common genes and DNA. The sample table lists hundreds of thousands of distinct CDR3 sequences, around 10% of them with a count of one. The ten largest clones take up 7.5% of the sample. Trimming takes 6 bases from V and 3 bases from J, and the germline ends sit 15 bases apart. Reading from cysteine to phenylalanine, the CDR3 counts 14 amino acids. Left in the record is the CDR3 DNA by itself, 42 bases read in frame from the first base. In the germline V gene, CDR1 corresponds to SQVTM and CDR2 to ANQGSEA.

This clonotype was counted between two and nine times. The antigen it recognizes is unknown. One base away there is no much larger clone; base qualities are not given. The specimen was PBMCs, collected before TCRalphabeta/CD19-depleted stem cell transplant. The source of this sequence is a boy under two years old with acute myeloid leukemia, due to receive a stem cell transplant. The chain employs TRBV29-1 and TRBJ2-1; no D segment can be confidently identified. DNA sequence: TGCAGCGTCTCAAGAGTCTTTTTCTACAATGAGCAGTTCTTC. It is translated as CSVSRVFFYNEQFF.